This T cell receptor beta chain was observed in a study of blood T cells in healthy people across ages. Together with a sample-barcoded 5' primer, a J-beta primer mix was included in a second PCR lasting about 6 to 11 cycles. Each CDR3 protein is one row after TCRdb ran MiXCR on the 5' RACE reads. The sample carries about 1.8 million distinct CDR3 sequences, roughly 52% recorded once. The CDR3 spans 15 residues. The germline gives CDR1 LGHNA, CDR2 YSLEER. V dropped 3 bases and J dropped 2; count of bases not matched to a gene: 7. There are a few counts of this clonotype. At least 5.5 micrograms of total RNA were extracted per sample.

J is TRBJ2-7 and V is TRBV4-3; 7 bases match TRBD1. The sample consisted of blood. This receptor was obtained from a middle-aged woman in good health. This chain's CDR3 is CASSQARQGTYEQYF. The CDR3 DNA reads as TGCGCCAGCAGCCAGGCACGACAGGGTACCTACGAGCAGTACTTC.